The present entry profiles one T cell receptor beta chain with its context. Its antigen specificity is not known. Base qualities are missing; no much larger clone stands one base away. CDR1 and CDR2 are drawn from the germline V gene (reference sequence): LNHDA, SQIVND. From the cysteine up to the phenylalanine, the CDR3 has a length of 13 residues. Of the read, only the CDR3 DNA is kept; its 39 bases are in frame from base 1. V is clipped by 3 bases and J by 7 bases, and the sequence between their germline boundaries is 12 bases long. The library relied on the immunoSEQ multiplex PCR assay. TCRdb limited this immuneACCESS table to in-frame rearrangements with V and J called. A share of clones is missing; checked studies link under half to unresolved V genes, and the rest is unexplained. This sample holds 110,000 to 150,000 clones; about 90% were observed only once. Of the sample, about 7.6% is held by the ten largest clones.

This specimen comes from a study of control samples from healthy donors and cancer patients (dated by TCRdb to the early 2020s). This receptor was taken from a man between 18 and 35 years old in good health. Material for sequencing was blood. This chain is built from TRBV19 and TRBJ1-1; the D gene is perhaps TRBD1, on 6 matching bases. At the DNA level, the sequence is TGTGCCAGTAGTATGGCGGGGGGCATTGAAGCTTTCTTT. Its coded protein is CASSMAGGIEAFF.